Listed below are T cell receptor beta chains from one sample, sequenced in a study of blood T cell repertoires in COVID-19. Clones were sequenced by immunoSEQ multiplex PCR, and TCRdb holds only the in-frame ones, with some missing. The sample includes under 350,000 clones, about nine tenths seen only once; the top ten take about 1.7%. Material: PBMCs or T cells enriched from blood (not recorded which). Source of these receptors: a woman between 35 and 50 years old who had recovered from COVID-19. Each CDR3 is given with its conserved first and last residue. D genes are given only for firm matches. Only some rows state a clone size, as once, few, many or a class for expanded clones.

d_gene	j_gene	v_gene	abundance	len	CDR3aa	CDR3nt
.	TRBJ2-1	TRBV7-9	.	11	CALPLVNEQFF	TGTGCCTTGCCCTTAGTCAATGAGCAGTTCTTC
TRBD2	TRBJ2-1	TRBV7-2	.	15	CASSFYPGTRGEQFF	TGTGCCAGCAGCTTTTACCCCGGGACTAGGGGCGAGCAGTTCTTC
TRBD1	TRBJ1-1	TRBV5-1	.	18	CASSNQPPGRGVSTEAFF	TGCGCCAGCAGCAACCAACCACCGGGCAGGGGGGTGAGTACTGAAGCTTTCTTT
.	TRBJ2-3	TRBV5-4	.	13	CASSKDSSDTQYF	TGTGCCAGCAGCAAAGACAGTTCAGATACGCAGTATTTT
TRBD1	TRBJ1-4	TRBV18	.	15	CASSPGQGVYEKLFF	TGTGCCAGCTCACCTGGACAGGGGGTGTACGAAAAACTGTTTTTT
.	TRBJ1-1	TRBV3-1/TRBV3-2	.	13	CASSWLGAAEAFF	TGTGCCAGCAGCTGGCTGGGGGCCGCTGAAGCTTTCTTT
.	TRBJ1-5	TRBV24-1	.	18	CATSDGADPWGWDQPQHF	TGTGCCACCAGTGATGGGGCTGATCCATGGGGTTGGGATCAGCCCCAGCATTTT
.	TRBJ1-1	TRBV2	.	13	CASSEEQAGRAFF	TGTGCCAGCAGTGAAGAACAGGCCGGAAGAGCTTTCTTT
.	TRBJ2-1	TRBV2	.	13	CASSEVGGGPKFF	TGTGCCAGCAGTGAAGTGGGCGGGGGCCCGAAGTTCTTC
.	TRBJ2-3	TRBV7-9	once	12	CASSPQGDTQYF	TGTGCCAGCAGCCCCCAGGGGGATACGCAGTATTTT
.	TRBJ1-2	TRBV3-1/TRBV3-2	.	13	CASSQRGGYGYTF	TGTGCCAGCAGCCAACGGGGGGGGTATGGCTACACCTTC
.	TRBJ2-7	TRBV19	.	13	CASSAGDYDEQYF	TGTGCCAGTAGTGCAGGGGATTATGACGAGCAGTACTTC
.	TRBJ1-3	TRBV7-2	once	16	CASSSPGRGSGNTIYF	TGTGCCAGCAGCTCCCCCGGCCGGGGTTCTGGAAACACCATATATTTT